Listed here are 32 T cell receptor beta chains from one sample, sequenced in a study of cytomegalovirus exposure and HLA in healthy donors. Researchers ran the PCR with 60 Vbeta and 13 Jbeta primers. This table comes from immunoSEQ multiplex PCR, and its TCRdb copy is limited to in-frame clones, with some not included. The data show fewer than 200,000 clones, almost 80% seen once. Source material: PBMCs. The receptors shown here come from a man aged 25 to 40 in good health and CMV-seronegative.

This chain links TRBV7-3 with TRBJ2-1; 9 bases match TRBD1. V shed 4 bases, J shed 10 bases, and the junction held 8 bases outside the gene matches. The CDR3 loop spans 14 amino acids. Germline-derived CDR1 and CDR2 are SGHTA and FQGTGA. The CDR3 sequence: CASSSGQGNREQFF. In DNA, the CDR3 is TGTGCCAGCAGCTCCGGACAGGGGAACCGAGAGCAGTTCTTC.

About this clone: The junction differs from germline at one of its ends, possibly a read error. V usage is TRBV7-7 and J usage is TRBJ2-5; tentative D call: TRBD2 (5 bases). The length of the CDR3 is 14 residues. Per germline, CDR1 SSHAT and CDR2 FNYEAQ (reference sequence). CDR3 bases: TGTGCTAGCAGCCAGGCGGGTTTACAAGAGACCCAGTACTTC. This codes for CASSQAGLQETQYF.

The sample holds one count of this clone. V gene TRBV4-3 combines with J gene TRBJ2-5; 13 nucleotides align to TRBD2. The CDR3 length is 16 residues. CDR1 is LGHNA and CDR2 is YSLEER in the germline V gene. V was clipped by 4 bases and J by 4 bases; unmatched bases: 6. The CDR3 spells CASSPTSGGYRETQYF. DNA of the CDR3: TGCGCCAGCAGCCCGACTAGCGGGGGGTATAGAGAGACCCAGTACTTC.

The V gene is TRBV9, the J gene TRBJ1-5; D is uncertain. CDR1 and CDR2 from the germline V gene are SGDLS and YYNGEE. This CDR3 contains 12 residues. Trimming pared 7 bases from V and 3 bases from J, leaving 8 bases between. The CDR3, as DNA: TGTGCCAGCGGGCTCAACAATCAGCCCCAGCATTTT. The encoded protein is CASGLNNQPQHF. The full variable domain, rest sourced from reference TRBV9 and TRBJ1-5, is DSGVTQTPKHLITATGQRVTLRCSPRSGDLSVYWYQQSLDQGLQFLIQYYNGEERAKGNILERFSAQQFPDLHSELNLSSLELGDSALYFCASGLNNQPQHFGDGTRLSIL.

The chain is built from TRBV11-2 and TRBJ2-3; the match to TRBD2 covers 7 bases. The CDR3 length is 16 residues. V trimming: 1 base; J trimming: 4 bases; junction bases outside the gene matches: 8. Germline CDR1 and CDR2: SGHAT and FQNNGV. CDR3 sequence reads: CASSLVPGGTADTQYF. The DNA of the CDR3 is TGTGCCAGCAGCTTAGTTCCGGGGGGAACAGCAGATACGCAGTATTTT.

The chain joins TRBV30 to TRBJ2-4; the match to TRBD1 covers 9 bases. V dropped 2 bases and J dropped 1; count of bases not matched to a gene: 3. The germline gives CDR1 GTSNPN, CDR2 SVGIG (reference sequence). This CDR3 comprises 15 residues. The CDR3 here is CAWSRGTGAKNIQYF. DNA for the CDR3: TGTGCCTGGAGTAGGGGGACAGGGGCCAAAAACATTCAGTACTTC.

The rearrangement joins TRBV27 to TRBJ1-5; D gene ambiguous. V lost 5 bases to trimming and J lost 2 bases, with 16 bases between them. The CDR3 runs 16 residues. Germline V lookup: CDR1 MNHEY, CDR2 SMNVEV (reference sequence). This CDR3 reads CASSLPRRVGNQPQHF. Here the CDR3 DNA reads TGTGCCAGCAGTCTTCCTCGGAGGGTGGGCAATCAGCCCCAGCATTTT.

J is TRBJ1-1 and V is TRBV6-5, with D possibly TRBD1 on 5 matching bases. Trimming stripped 0 bases from V and 1 base from J, with 12 bases between. Germline CDR1 MNHEY, CDR2 SVGAGI. The CDR3 has 16 residues. For the CDR3, the DNA is TGTGCCAGCAGTTACTCTGGCAGGGCTTGGAACACTGAAGCTTTCTTT. This gives the protein CASSYSGRAWNTEAFF.

This chain links TRBV7-9 with TRBJ1-5; 7 nucleotides align to TRBD1. The CDR3 is 15 amino acids. After removal of 2 bases from V and 3 bases from J, the junction contained 4 bases not matched to a gene. Per germline, CDR1 SEHNR and CDR2 FQNEAQ (reference sequence). The CDR3 region has the DNA TGTGCCAGCAGCTTATTCAGGGGGTACAATCAGCCCCAGCATTTT. Translated, it gives CASSLFRGYNQPQHF.

J is TRBJ1-1 and V is TRBV5-1; 7 nucleotides line up with TRBD1. This CDR3 region has 17 residues. With 4 bases clipped from V and 4 bases from J, the junction kept 16 bases outside the gene matches. The germline CDR1 and CDR2 sequences are SGHRS and YFSETQ. Here the CDR3 reads CASSKTGNELMSTEAFF. CDR3 nucleotide sequence: TGCGCCAGCAGCAAGACAGGGAATGAACTGATGTCCACTGAAGCTTTCTTT. The whole variable domain, filled in from reference TRBV5-1 and TRBJ1-1, reads KAGVTQTPRYLIKTRGQQVTLSCSPISGHRSVSWYQQTPGQGLQFLFEYFSETQRNKGNFPGRFSGRQFSNSRSEMNVSTLELGDSALYLCASSKTGNELMSTEAFFGQGTRLTVV.

The chain employs TRBV4-1 and TRBJ1-5; D unclear. The germline V gene encodes CDR1 MGHRA and CDR2 YSYEKL. This CDR3 comprises 15 residues. Between the trimmed V and J ends, which lost 1 base and 0 bases, there was a span of 7 bases. CDR3 nucleotide sequence: TGCGCCAGCAGCCAAGGACAACTTAGCAATCAGCCCCAGCATTTT. Protein product: CASSQGQLSNQPQHF.

The chain joins TRBV21-1 to TRBJ1-5; the table's D call, TRBD1, was not checked against the DNA. TRBV21-1 is a known pseudogene. This CDR3 has 16 residues. The CDR3 reads CASSNSAGNSNQPQHF. CDR3 DNA sequence: TGTGCCAGCAGCAACTCGGCAGGGAATAGCAATCAGCCCCAGCATTTT.

The chain employs TRBV21-1 and TRBJ2-4; the table gives TRBD2 as D, unverified against the DNA. TRBV21-1 is noted as a pseudogene. CDR3 length: 17 residues. DNA for the CDR3: TGTGCCAGCAGCCCGGGGGGCGGGAGGGTTGCCAAAAACATTCAGTACTTC. Translated, it gives CASSPGGGRVAKNIQYF.

V gene TRBV13 combines with J gene TRBJ2-1, with D possibly TRBD1 on 5 matching bases. Germline CDR1 is PRHDT and CDR2 is FYEKMQ (reference sequence). The CDR3 is 13 residues long. V was cut by 5 bases and J by 3 bases, with 8 bases left in between. The DNA of the CDR3 is TGTGCCAGCAGCGACCAGGGCTACAATGAGCAGTTCTTC. Protein product: CASSDQGYNEQFF.

This CDR3 is CASSDSGLAGVGSYNEQFF. The CDR3 DNA follows: TGTGCCAGCAGTGACTCGGGACTAGCGGGAGTAGGGTCCTACAATGAGCAGTTCTTC. The chain has TRBV6-4 and TRBJ2-1; 14 bases fit TRBD2. The germline V gene has CDR1 MRHNA and CDR2 SNTAGT. The ends lost 0 bases at V and 1 base at J; junction bases unmatched: 5. This CDR3 is built from 19 residues.

This clone has only a few counts. The chain is built from TRBV6-1 and TRBJ2-7, with D possibly being TRBD1 (6 bases). V dropped 6 bases and J dropped 2 bases, with 17 bases sitting between them. The germline V gene encodes CDR1 MNHNS and CDR2 SASEGT. CDR3 size: 15 residues. The CDR3, as DNA: TGTGCCAGCAGGGTCCGGGACCAGGGGCCCTACGAGCAGTACTTC. It translates to CASRVRDQGPYEQYF.

In its sample, this clone was seen a few times. V usage is TRBV30 and J usage is TRBJ2-5; D unclear. This CDR3 is built from 12 residues. The germline V gene has CDR1 GTSNPN and CDR2 SVGIG (reference sequence). V was clipped by 2 bases and J by 5 bases, with 9 bases between them. In nucleotides, the CDR3 is TGTGCCTGGAGTAACTACGGGGAGACCCAGTACTTC. Translated: CAWSNYGETQYF. The variable domain in full, with the rest retrieved from reference TRBV30 and TRBJ2-5, is SQTIHQWPATLVQPVGSPLSLECTVEGTSNPNLYWYRQAAGRGLQLLFYSVGIGQISSEVPQNLSASRPQDRQFILSSKKLLLSDSGFYLCAWSNYGETQYFGPGTRLLVL.

The J gene is TRBJ2-1, the V gene TRBV7-9, with D possibly TRBD2 on 6 matching bases. CDR1 and CDR2 (germline): SEHNR, FQNEAQ (reference sequence). The CDR3 is 12 amino acids. Trimming pared 8 bases from V and 6 bases from J, leaving 11 bases between. CDR3 DNA sequence: TGTGCCAGCCGGGGGACCCCCAATGAGCAGTTCTTC. Translated: CASRGTPNEQFF. The variable domain in full, with the rest retrieved from reference TRBV7-9 and TRBJ2-1, is DTGVSQNPRHKITKRGQNVTFRCDPISEHNRLYWYRQTLGQGPEFLTYFQNEAQLEKSRLLSDRFSAERPKGSFSTLEIQRTEQGDSAMYLCASRGTPNEQFFGPGTRLTVL.

This clone was detected once. The V gene is TRBV9, the J gene TRBJ1-1; D not certain. The ends were cut back, 4 bases at V and 0 bases at J, with 16 bases in the middle. The CDR3 is 16 amino acids. Germline CDR1 reads SGDLS; CDR2 reads YYNGEE. CDR3 sequence (DNA): TGTGCCAGCAGCCCTAACCCCGGGAGAATGAACACTGAAGCTTTCTTT. Translating it yields CASSPNPGRMNTEAFF.

This clone was counted between two and nine times. The chain carries TRBV6-5 and TRBJ2-7; weak D call: TRBD1 (6 bases). The length of the CDR3 is 14 residues. Per germline, CDR1 MNHEY and CDR2 SVGAGI. Trimming shortened V by 6 bases and J by 2 bases, and 14 bases separated the two germline ends. CDR3 DNA: TGTGCCAGCAGATTGGACAGTAATACCTACGAGCAGTACTTC. Translating it yields CASRLDSNTYEQYF.

This chain links TRBV7-6 with TRBJ1-4, with D possibly TRBD1 on 5 matching bases. The CDR3 runs to 14 residues. Germline lookup yields CDR1 SGHVS and CDR2 FNYEAQ. V lost 1 base to trimming and J lost 3 bases, with 6 bases between them. CDR3 in DNA: TGTGCCAGCAGCTTAGGGGGCGCTAATGAAAAACTGTTTTTT. Its protein product is CASSLGGANEKLFF.

This clone was recorded once. The chain employs TRBV10-3 and TRBJ2-7; TRBD1 agrees at 7 bases. CDR3 size: 13 residues. Germline V CDR1 and CDR2: ENHRY, SYGVKD. The J segment lost 0 bases and the V segment lost 8 bases, leaving 4 bases of the junction unmatched. CDR3 loop: CAILDRISYEQYF. The CDR3, as DNA: TGTGCCATCCTGGACAGGATCTCCTACGAGCAGTACTTC.

This clone has more than one count but fewer than ten. J is TRBJ1-2 and V is TRBV5-1, with D unresolved. This CDR3 has 14 residues. Germline V gives CDR1 SGHRS, CDR2 YFSETQ. Trimming removed 0 bases at V and 2 bases at J, with 8 bases between. The CDR3 spells CASSLGQWNYGYTF. The CDR3 nucleotides read TGCGCCAGCAGCTTGGGGCAGTGGAACTATGGCTACACCTTC.

The rearrangement joins TRBV7-6 to TRBJ2-7, with 7 bases aligning to TRBD2. The CDR3 has 12 amino acids. With V trimmed by 5 bases and J by 7 bases, 5 bases remained unmatched. The germline gives CDR1 SGHVS, CDR2 FNYEAQ. This CDR3 reads CASSPTSAEQYF. CDR3 nucleotide sequence: TGTGCCAGCAGCCCCACTAGCGCAGAGCAGTACTTC.

The chain joins TRBV2 to TRBJ1-1, with TRBD1 as a possible D gene (5 bases). Germline V gene data show CDR1 as SNHLY and CDR2 as FYNNEI. The V gene lost 9 bases and the J gene lost 5 bases, with 22 bases spanning the gap. The CDR3 runs to 15 residues. The CDR3 loop is CASSVGTPGVTEAFF. The DNA for the CDR3 is TGTGCCAGTTCTGTCGGGACTCCTGGAGTGACTGAAGCTTTCTTT.

This clone is a singleton in its sample. The chain couples TRBV9 to TRBJ1-2; 7 bases line up with TRBD1. This CDR3 contains 13 residues. Germline-derived CDR1 and CDR2 are SGDLS and YYNGEE. With V trimmed by 4 bases and J by 4 bases, 4 bases remained unmatched. In DNA form, the CDR3 reads TGTGCCAGCAGCCTTTGGGACAGCTATGGCTACACCTTC. It codes for CASSLWDSYGYTF. The full variable domain, in which reference TRBV9 and TRBJ1-2 provide the parts outside the CDR3, is DSGVTQTPKHLITATGQRVTLRCSPRSGDLSVYWYQQSLDQGLQFLIQYYNGEERAKGNILERFSAQQFPDLHSELNLSSLELGDSALYFCASSLWDSYGYTFGSGTRLTVV.

CDR3 bases: TGTGCCTGGAGTTTGGGGGCTGCGCAGTTCTTC. It specifies CAWSLGAAQFF. The chain uses TRBV30 and TRBJ2-1; tentative D call: TRBD1 (6 bases). V lost 2 bases and J lost 12, with 11 bases in between. Germline CDR1 and CDR2: GTSNPN and SVGIG (reference sequence). The CDR3 loop spans 11 amino acids.

A few counts support this clone. This chain uses TRBV2 with TRBJ2-3; D may be TRBD2 (6 bases). Per the germline V gene, CDR1 is SNHLY and CDR2 is FYNNEI. Between the trimmed V and J ends, which lost 6 bases and 4 bases, there was a span of 17 bases. The CDR3 runs to 15 residues. The CDR3 DNA reads as TGTGCCAGCAGGACTACTCTAGCGTACCCAGATACGCAGTATTTT. Translated, it gives CASRTTLAYPDTQYF.

This clone was detected a few times. The J gene is TRBJ1-1, the V gene TRBV9; 7 bases agree with TRBD1. J lost 6 bases, V lost 4 bases, and 6 bases had no gene match. Germline V gene lookup returns CDR1 SGDLS and CDR2 YYNGEE. CDR3 length equals 13 residues. The CDR3 coding sequence is TGTGCCAGCAGCTCTTGGACAGGTTCTGAAGCTTTCTTT. This codes for CASSSWTGSEAFF. The variable domain in full, completed from reference TRBV9 and TRBJ1-1, reads DSGVTQTPKHLITATGQRVTLRCSPRSGDLSVYWYQQSLDQGLQFLIQYYNGEERAKGNILERFSAQQFPDLHSELNLSSLELGDSALYFCASSSWTGSEAFFGQGTRLTVV.

This chain connects TRBV29-1 to TRBJ1-1, with a possible D match to TRBD1 (6 bases). There are 15 residues in the CDR3. Germline assignment: CDR1 SQVTM and CDR2 ANQGSEA. Trimming left V 7 bases short and J 1 base short, with 19 bases between. The CDR3 DNA follows: TGCAGCGGGGTAGGGTCAGACAGGTGGAACACTGAAGCTTTCTTT. It specifies CSGVGSDRWNTEAFF.

This chain joins TRBV19 and TRBJ2-1; the match to TRBD2 covers 13 bases. Germline loops: CDR1 LNHDA, CDR2 SQIVND (reference sequence). V trimming: 10 bases; J trimming: 1 base; junction bases outside the gene matches: 7. The CDR3 runs 16 residues. The DNA of the CDR3 is TGTGCCACCTCCCGGACTAGCGGGGGTTCCTACAATGAGCAGTTCTTC. This gives the protein CATSRTSGGSYNEQFF. Variable domain in full (rest from reference TRBV19 and TRBJ2-1): DGGITQSPKYLFRKEGQNVTLSCEQNLNHDAMYWYRQDPGQGLRLIYYSQIVNDFQKGDIAEGYSVSREKKESFPLTVTSAQKNPTAFYLCATSRTSGGSYNEQFFGPGTRLTVL.

This clone has only a few counts. This chain connects TRBV19 to TRBJ1-5; 10 positions agree with TRBD1. V lost 5 bases and J lost 3; bases outside the gene matches: 10. The CDR3 is 17 residues long. CDR1 LNHDA and CDR2 SQIVND come from the germline V gene (reference sequence). The CDR3 region has the DNA TGTGCCAGTAGTTCAAGCGAGGGACAGGGGTACAATCAGCCCCAGCATTTT. It specifies CASSSSEGQGYNQPQHF.